These 27 T cell receptor beta chains share one sample of origin, sequenced in a study of blood T cell repertoires in COVID-19. Assay used: immunoSEQ multiplex PCR; TCRdb lists only in-frame clones, some missing. This table holds about 100,000 clones, 70% to 80% found once. Sequenced: peripheral blood. These receptors originate from a man in his sixties or seventies with active or convalescent COVID-19.

V usage is TRBV12-2 and J usage is TRBJ1-1; the table's D call of TRBD1 was not tested on the DNA. TRBV12-2 is reported as a pseudogene. The CDR3 sequence is 20 residues long. The CDR3, as DNA: TGTGCAAGTCGCTTAGCGGTTTGGAGAGACAGGGGGCCTTCAGAAACTGAAGCTTTCTTT. Translating it yields CASRLAVWRDRGPSETEAFF.

This sequence joins TRBV4-3 and TRBJ2-1, with D possibly TRBD2 on 5 matching bases. CDR1 and CDR2 (germline): LGHNA, YSLEER. This CDR3 is 16 amino acids long. Trimming stripped 1 base from V and 2 bases from J, with 12 bases between. In DNA, the CDR3 is TGCGCCAGCAGCCAAGCCCTGAGCGGCCCCTACAATGAGCAGTTCTTC. Protein sequence: CASSQALSGPYNEQFF.

The rearrangement uses TRBV5-8 and TRBJ2-2; 7 bases align to TRBD1. The CDR3 consists of 15 residues. The junction had 9 bases not matched to a gene; V was cut back by 6 bases and J by 4 bases. CDR1 is SGHTS and CDR2 is YDEGEE in the germline V gene. The CDR3 loop is CASNLQGLSTGELFF. For the CDR3, the DNA is TGTGCCAGCAACCTACAGGGGCTGAGCACCGGGGAGCTGTTTTTT.

The rearrangement links TRBV27 to TRBJ2-3; 11 nucleotides match TRBD2. The junction had 1 base not matched to a gene; V was cut back by 3 bases and J by 5 bases. This CDR3 comprises 14 residues. Germline loops: CDR1 MNHEY, CDR2 SMNVEV (reference sequence). The chain's CDR3 is CASSFGLAGDTQYF. CDR3 nucleotide sequence: TGTGCCAGCAGTTTCGGACTAGCGGGAGATACGCAGTATTTT.

The J gene is TRBJ2-1, the V gene TRBV5-5, with TRBD2 identical over 10 bases. V was clipped by 3 bases and J by 7 bases; unmatched bases: 7. The CDR3 length is 15 residues. Germline values: CDR1 SGHKS, CDR2 YYEKEE (reference sequence). This CDR3 is CASSSLAGVRNEQFF. The CDR3 nucleotides are TGTGCCAGCAGCTCCCTAGCGGGAGTAAGGAATGAGCAGTTCTTC.

The rearrangement links TRBV7-2 to TRBJ2-7; 7 bases map to TRBD2. Germline V gene data show CDR1 as SGHTA and CDR2 as FQGNSA. V trimming: 5 bases; J trimming: 4 bases; junction bases outside the gene matches: 14. CDR3 length equals 16 residues. The CDR3 region is CASSPAGIRGGYEQYF. CDR3 nucleotide sequence: TGTGCCAGCAGCCCGGCAGGGATTCGCGGGGGTTACGAGCAGTACTTC. Together with reference TRBV7-2 and TRBJ2-7, the CDR3 gives the full variable domain: GAGVSQSPSNKVTEKGKDVELRCDPISGHTALYWYRQSLGQGLEFLIYFQGNSAPDKSGLPSDRFSAERTGGSVSTLTIQRTQQEDSAVYLCASSPAGIRGGYEQYFGPGTRLTVT.

The chain is built from TRBV6-6 and TRBJ1-6; D is unresolved. The V end lost 7 bases, the J end lost 10 bases, and 14 bases lay between the germline ends. This CDR3 is built from 13 residues. Germline CDR1 is MNHNY and CDR2 is SVGAGI (reference sequence). The CDR3 reads CASTLTRSSPLHF. The CDR3 DNA sequence: TGTGCCAGCACATTGACACGTTCCTCACCCCTCCACTTT.

The rearrangement joins TRBV11-2 to TRBJ2-3; no definite D call. Between the trimmed V and J ends, which lost 1 base and 3 bases, there was a span of 5 bases. The CDR3 sequence is 13 residues long. Germline values: CDR1 SGHAT, CDR2 FQNNGV. The CDR3 sequence: CASSLATTDTQYF. Written as DNA, the CDR3 is TGTGCCAGCAGCTTAGCTACTACAGATACGCAGTATTTT.

This clone has only a few counts. The rearrangement uses TRBV27 and TRBJ1-1; tentative D call: TRBD1 (5 bases). The CDR3 extends over 13 amino acids. Trimming took off 6 bases at V and 3 bases at J, with 11 bases between the two ends. Germline V gene data show CDR1 as MNHEY and CDR2 as SMNVEV (reference sequence). CDR3 sequence reads: CASSLGGDTEAFF. CDR3 DNA sequence: TGTGCCAGCAGCCTTGGGGGGGACACTGAAGCTTTCTTT.

This sequence joins TRBV6-2 or TRBV6-3 and TRBJ2-4; D remains unclear. The CDR3 contains 13 residues. Trimming removed 6 bases at V and 6 bases at J, with 12 bases between. CDR1 and CDR2 from the germline V gene are MNHEY and SVGEGT. The CDR3 DNA reads TGTGCCAGCAGCCGTTTAGAGAGAAACATTCAGTACTTC. Its protein product is CASSRLERNIQYF.

This chain joins TRBV6-1 and TRBJ1-2; D is undetermined. The V gene's germline CDR1 is MNHNS and CDR2 SASEGT. Between the trimmed V and J ends, which lost 3 bases and 8 bases, there was a span of 19 bases. The CDR3 spans 15 residues. This CDR3 is CASSETVGRDRGYTF. CDR3 bases: TGTGCCAGCAGTGAGACGGTGGGCCGGGATCGCGGCTACACCTTC.

This rearrangement joins TRBV9 to TRBJ1-3, with 10 bases identical to TRBD1. CDR3 length equals 17 residues. Losses at the gene ends were 0 bases for V and 2 bases for J; bases not matched to a gene: 5. Per germline, CDR1 SGDLS and CDR2 YYNGEE. Here the CDR3 DNA reads TGTGCCAGCAGCGTAGTTGACAGGGGGCAGGCTGGAAACACCATATATTTT. This codes for CASSVVDRGQAGNTIYF.

V and J are TRBV6-1 and TRBJ1-1; a possible D gene is TRBD1 (5 bases). This CDR3 spans 15 amino acids. Trimming left V 2 bases short and J 3 bases short, with 13 bases between. Germline CDR1 and CDR2: MNHNS and SASEGT. For the CDR3, the DNA is TGTGCCAGCAGTGAATCGCAGGGTGGATACACTGAAGCTTTCTTT. Translated: CASSESQGGYTEAFF.

The chain employs TRBV9 and TRBJ2-3; 7 bases fit TRBD1. CDR1 and CDR2 from the germline V gene are SGDLS and YYNGEE. The CDR3 runs 15 residues. Trimming took 3 bases from V and 8 from J; bases not matched to a gene: 12. This CDR3 reads CASSARDSRKGTQYF. The CDR3 bases are TGTGCCAGCAGCGCCCGGGACAGCCGGAAGGGTACGCAGTATTTT.

The V call is TRBV11-1, the J call TRBJ1-6, with 9 bases aligning to TRBD1. This CDR3 is 15 amino acids long. Germline V gene lookup returns CDR1 SGHAT and CDR2 FQDESV (reference sequence). Trimming at V came to 6 bases and at J to 7 bases, leaving 7 bases not matched to a gene. In nucleotides, the CDR3 is TGTGCCAGCAGTCCACAGGGGGCGCGAAATTCACCCCTCCACTTT. It specifies CASSPQGARNSPLHF.

The chain couples TRBV4-1 to TRBJ1-2, with D possibly being TRBD1 (5 bases). The V end lost 0 bases, the J end lost 7 bases, and 15 bases lay between the germline ends. Germline CDR1 is MGHRA and CDR2 is YSYEKL. The CDR3 covers 15 residues. The CDR3 sequence: CASSQDPPGTRGYTF. The CDR3 DNA reads TGCGCCAGCAGCCAAGACCCCCCAGGGACTCGTGGCTACACCTTC.

The chain employs TRBV2 and TRBJ2-5, with D possibly being TRBD2 (6 bases). Germline loops: CDR1 SNHLY, CDR2 FYNNEI. V was clipped by 2 bases and J by 3 bases, with 7 bases between them. The CDR3 length is 13 residues. This chain's CDR3 is CASSEPGEETQYF. CDR3 sequence (DNA): TGTGCCAGCAGTGAACCGGGGGAAGAGACCCAGTACTTC.

The chain's CDR3 is CASSLGRGFQETQYF. The CDR3 DNA follows: TGTGCCAGCAGCTTAGGCAGGGGTTTTCAAGAGACCCAGTACTTC. The V and J genes are TRBV11-3 and TRBJ2-5, with TRBD1 as a possible D gene (6 bases). CDR1 is SGHNT and CDR2 is YENEEA in the germline V gene. This CDR3 has 15 amino acids. V lost 1 base, J lost 2 bases, and 11 bases lay in between. The whole variable domain, filled in from reference TRBV11-3 and TRBJ2-5, reads EAGVVQSPRYKIIEKKQPVAFWCNPISGHNTLYWYLQNLGQGPELLIRYENEEAVDDSQLPKDRFSAERLKGVDSTLKIQPAELGDSAVYLCASSLGRGFQETQYFGPGTRLLVL.

The chain combines TRBV7-2 with TRBJ1-2, with 8 positions matching TRBD1. The germline V gene encodes CDR1 SGHTA and CDR2 FQGNSA. The CDR3 runs to 17 residues. With 5 bases clipped from V and 8 bases from J, the junction kept 19 bases outside the gene matches. CDR3 sequence (DNA): TGTGCCAGCAGCGCCGCAGGGGGCCCACCGAAGAGTAGAGGCTACACCTTC. Translating gives CASSAAGGPPKSRGYTF.

V and J are TRBV6-5 and TRBJ2-7, with D possibly matching TRBD1 (6 bases). The CDR3 totals 15 residues. The germline V gene has CDR1 MNHEY and CDR2 SVGAGI. Trimming removed 6 bases at V and 1 base at J, with 16 bases between. CDR3 nucleotide sequence: TGTGCCAGCAGGCCTACTTGGACAGCGTCCTACGAGCAGTACTTC. Its protein is CASRPTWTASYEQYF.

Points on this clone: Different DNA sequences within this sample yield the same CDR3. This chain links TRBV9 with TRBJ1-5; tentatively, D is TRBD1 (5 bases). The CDR3 contains 14 residues. Trimming took off 0 bases at V and 6 bases at J, with 10 bases between the two ends. The germline V gene has CDR1 SGDLS and CDR2 YYNGEE. Written as DNA, the CDR3 is TGTGCCAGCAGCGTAGATGGGGCAGGTCAGCCCCAGCATTTT. It translates to CASSVDGAGQPQHF.

The J gene is TRBJ1-5, the V gene TRBV6-4; D is unresolved. CDR3 length: 16 residues. V was clipped by 6 bases and J by 2 bases, with 17 bases between them. The germline gives CDR1 MRHNA, CDR2 SNTAGT. CDR3: CASRFRRGRRNQPQHF. CDR3 in DNA: TGTGCCAGCAGATTTAGACGGGGTCGGCGCAATCAGCCCCAGCATTTT.

The chain employs TRBV27 and TRBJ2-5; the match to TRBD1 covers 7 bases. Germline CDR1 is MNHEY and CDR2 is SMNVEV (reference sequence). This CDR3 spans 13 amino acids. V was clipped by 5 bases and J by 11 bases; unmatched bases: 11. CDR3 nucleotide sequence: TGTGCCAGCAGTCAACTTCGGACAGGCGATCAGTACTTC. This gives the protein CASSQLRTGDQYF.

There are a few counts of this clone. CDR3 bases: TGTGCCAGCAGTTTATCGTCTGCCAGGGGGGCCACAGATACGCAGTATTTT. As protein: CASSLSSARGATDTQYF. The rearrangement links TRBV27 to TRBJ2-3, with D possibly TRBD1 on 7 matching bases. Between the trimmed V and J ends, which lost 0 bases and 2 bases, there was a span of 15 bases. This CDR3 is built from 17 residues. The V gene's germline CDR1 is MNHEY and CDR2 SMNVEV (reference sequence).

This rearrangement joins TRBV2 to TRBJ1-4; D uncertain. Trimming removed 5 bases from V and 6 bases from J, with 13 bases in between. The CDR3 loop spans 14 amino acids. CDR1 is SNHLY and CDR2 is FYNNEI in the germline V gene. CDR3 region: CASSMGGGYEKLFF. In DNA form, the CDR3 reads TGTGCCAGCAGTATGGGAGGAGGGTATGAAAAACTGTTTTTT.

The rearrangement joins TRBV20-1 to TRBJ2-3; the D is unclear. Germline assignment: CDR1 DFQATT and CDR2 SNEGSKA (reference sequence). V was shortened by 3 bases and J by 0 bases, with 4 bases between the two germline ends. The CDR3 covers 12 residues. The CDR3 DNA sequence: TGCAGTGCTAGTCCAAGCACAGATACGCAGTATTTT. Translating it yields CSASPSTDTQYF.

The V call is TRBV5-5, the J call TRBJ1-1; weak D call: TRBD1 (6 bases). The V end lost 3 bases, the J end lost 1 base, and 10 bases lay between the germline ends. Germline loops: CDR1 SGHKS, CDR2 YYEKEE (reference sequence). The CDR3 length is 14 residues. CDR3 DNA sequence: TGTGCCAGCAGCTCCAGGACAGCGAACACTGAAGCTTTCTTT. Its protein product is CASSSRTANTEAFF.